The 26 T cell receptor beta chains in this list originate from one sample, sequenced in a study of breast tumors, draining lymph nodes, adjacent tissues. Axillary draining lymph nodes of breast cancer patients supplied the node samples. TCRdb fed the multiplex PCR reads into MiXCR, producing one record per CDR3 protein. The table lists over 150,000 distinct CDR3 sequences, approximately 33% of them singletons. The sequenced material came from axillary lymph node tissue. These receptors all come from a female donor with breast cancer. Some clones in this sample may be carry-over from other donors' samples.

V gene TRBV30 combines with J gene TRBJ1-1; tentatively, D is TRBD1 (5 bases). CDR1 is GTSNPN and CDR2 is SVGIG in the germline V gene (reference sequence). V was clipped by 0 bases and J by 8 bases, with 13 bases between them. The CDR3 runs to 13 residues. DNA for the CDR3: TGTGCCTGGAGTGTCGGGACGGCTACCGAAGCTTTCTTT. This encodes CAWSVGTATEAFF.

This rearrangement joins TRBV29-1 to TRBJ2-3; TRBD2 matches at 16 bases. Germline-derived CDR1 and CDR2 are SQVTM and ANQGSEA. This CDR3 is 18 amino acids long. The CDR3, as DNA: TGCAGGCTGGGACTAGCGGGGGGGGGAGTGGGAACCACAGATACGCAGTATTTT. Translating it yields CRLGLAGGGVGTTDTQYF.

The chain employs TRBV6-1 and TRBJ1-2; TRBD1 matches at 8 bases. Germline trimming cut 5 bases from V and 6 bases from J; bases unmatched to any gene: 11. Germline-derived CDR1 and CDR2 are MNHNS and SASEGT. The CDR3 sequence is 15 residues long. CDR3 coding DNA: TGTGCCAGCAGTCACCCGGACAGGGTGGTTCATGGCTACACCTTC. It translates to CASSHPDRVVHGYTF.

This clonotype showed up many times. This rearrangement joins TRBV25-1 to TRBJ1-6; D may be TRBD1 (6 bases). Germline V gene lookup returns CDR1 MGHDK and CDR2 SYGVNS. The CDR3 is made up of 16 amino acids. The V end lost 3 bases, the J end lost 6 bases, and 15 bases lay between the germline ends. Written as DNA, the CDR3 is TGTGCCAGCAGTGAGGACCTAGGACAGATTAATTCACCCCTCCACTTT. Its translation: CASSEDLGQINSPLHF. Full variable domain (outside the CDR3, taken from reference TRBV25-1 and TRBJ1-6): EADIYQTPRYLVIGTGKKITLECSQTMGHDKMYWYQQDPGMELHLIHYSYGVNSTEKGDLSSESTVSRIRTEHFPLTLESARPSHTSQYLCASSEDLGQINSPLHFGNGTRLTVT.

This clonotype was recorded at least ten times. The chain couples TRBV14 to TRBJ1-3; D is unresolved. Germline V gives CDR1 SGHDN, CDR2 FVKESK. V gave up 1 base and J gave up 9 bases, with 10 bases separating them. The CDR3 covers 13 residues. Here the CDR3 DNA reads TGTGCCAGCAGCCAAGGAGTGGGGTCCACCATATATTTT. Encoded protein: CASSQGVGSTIYF.

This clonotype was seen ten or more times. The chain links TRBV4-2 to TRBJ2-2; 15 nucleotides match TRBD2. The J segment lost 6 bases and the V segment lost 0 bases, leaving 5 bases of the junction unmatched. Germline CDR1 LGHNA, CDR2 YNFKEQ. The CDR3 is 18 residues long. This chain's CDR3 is CASSQDRGTSGGPGELFF. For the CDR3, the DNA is TGTGCCAGCAGCCAAGATAGGGGGACTAGCGGGGGGCCCGGGGAGCTGTTTTTT.

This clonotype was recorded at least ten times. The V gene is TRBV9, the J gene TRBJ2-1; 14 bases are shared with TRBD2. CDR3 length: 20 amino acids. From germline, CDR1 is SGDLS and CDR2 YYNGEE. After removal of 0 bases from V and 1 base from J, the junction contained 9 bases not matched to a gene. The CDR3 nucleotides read TGTGCCAGCAGCGTAGCCGCAGGGACTAGCGGGAGATCATCCTACAATGAGCAGTTCTTC. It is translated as CASSVAAGTSGRSSYNEQFF. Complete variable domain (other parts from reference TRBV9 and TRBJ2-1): DSGVTQTPKHLITATGQRVTLRCSPRSGDLSVYWYQQSLDQGLQFLIQYYNGEERAKGNILERFSAQQFPDLHSELNLSSLELGDSALYFCASSVAAGTSGRSSYNEQFFGPGTRLTVL.

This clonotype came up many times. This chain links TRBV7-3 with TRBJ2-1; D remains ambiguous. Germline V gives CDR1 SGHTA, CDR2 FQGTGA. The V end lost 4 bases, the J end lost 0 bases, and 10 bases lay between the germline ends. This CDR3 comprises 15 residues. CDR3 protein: CASSSSRSSYNEQFF. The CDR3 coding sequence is TGTGCCAGCAGCTCGAGTAGGAGCTCCTACAATGAGCAGTTCTTC.

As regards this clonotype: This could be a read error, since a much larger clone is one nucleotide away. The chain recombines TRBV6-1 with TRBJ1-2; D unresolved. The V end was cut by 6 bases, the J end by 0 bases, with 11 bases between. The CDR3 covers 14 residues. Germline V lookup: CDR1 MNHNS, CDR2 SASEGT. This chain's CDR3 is CASRRERANYGYTF. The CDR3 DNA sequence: TGTGCCAGCAGGCGGGAACGAGCTAACTATGGCTACACCTTC.

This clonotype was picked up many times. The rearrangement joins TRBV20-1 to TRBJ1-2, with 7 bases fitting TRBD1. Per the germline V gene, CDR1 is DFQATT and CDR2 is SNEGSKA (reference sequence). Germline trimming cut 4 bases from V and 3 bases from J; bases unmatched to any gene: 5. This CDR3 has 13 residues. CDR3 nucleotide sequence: TGCAGTGCTACGTTAGACAGGGACTATGGCTACACCTTC. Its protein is CSATLDRDYGYTF.

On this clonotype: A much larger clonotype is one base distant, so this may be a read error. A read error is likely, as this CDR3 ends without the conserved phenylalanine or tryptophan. In DNA form, the CDR3 reads TGTGCCAGCAGCCAAGAAGGCCGGACACTTCATAATTCACCCCTCCACCTT. The encoded protein is CASSQEGRTLHNSPLHL. The genes are TRBV3-1 and TRBJ1-6, with a tentative D call TRBD1 (5 bases). Germline CDR1 LGHDT, CDR2 YNNKEL (reference sequence). Deletions cut 0 bases from V and 5 bases from J, with 14 bases between. This CDR3 has 17 amino acids.

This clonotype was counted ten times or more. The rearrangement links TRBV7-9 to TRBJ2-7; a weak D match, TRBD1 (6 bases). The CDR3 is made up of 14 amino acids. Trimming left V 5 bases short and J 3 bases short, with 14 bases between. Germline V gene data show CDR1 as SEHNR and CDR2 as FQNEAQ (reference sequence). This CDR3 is CASSPPGQLYEQYF. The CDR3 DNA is TGTGCCAGCAGCCCTCCCGGACAGCTCTACGAGCAGTACTTC.

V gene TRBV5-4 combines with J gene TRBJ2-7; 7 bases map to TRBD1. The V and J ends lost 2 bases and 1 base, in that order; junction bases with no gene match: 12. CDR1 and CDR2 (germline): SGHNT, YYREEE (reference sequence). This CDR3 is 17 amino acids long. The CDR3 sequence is CASSFGIQGTDSYEQYF. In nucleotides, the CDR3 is TGTGCCAGCAGCTTTGGAATACAAGGGACAGATTCCTACGAGCAGTACTTC.

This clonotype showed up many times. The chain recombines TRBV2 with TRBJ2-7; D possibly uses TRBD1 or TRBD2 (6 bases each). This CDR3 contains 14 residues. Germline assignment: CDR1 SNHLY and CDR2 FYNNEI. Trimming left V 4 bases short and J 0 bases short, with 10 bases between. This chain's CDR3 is CASSAGDTSYEQYF. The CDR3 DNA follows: TGTGCCAGCAGTGCGGGGGACACCTCCTACGAGCAGTACTTC. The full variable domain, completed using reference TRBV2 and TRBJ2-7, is EPEVTQTPSHQVTQMGQEVILRCVPISNHLYFYWYRQILGQKVEFLVSFYNNEISEKSEIFDDQFSVERPDGSNFTLKIRSTKLEDSAMYFCASSAGDTSYEQYFGPGTRLTVT.

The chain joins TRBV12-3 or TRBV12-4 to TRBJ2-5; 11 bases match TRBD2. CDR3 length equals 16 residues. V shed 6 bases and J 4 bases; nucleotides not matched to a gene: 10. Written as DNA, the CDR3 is TGTGCCAGCAGGACCCTACTAGCGGGAGAAGGAGAGACCCAGTACTTC. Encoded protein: CASRTLLAGEGETQYF.

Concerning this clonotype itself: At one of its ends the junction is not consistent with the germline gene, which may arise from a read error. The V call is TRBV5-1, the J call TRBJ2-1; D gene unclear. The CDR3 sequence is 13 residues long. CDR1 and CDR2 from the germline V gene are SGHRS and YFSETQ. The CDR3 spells CASSLAGYNDQFF. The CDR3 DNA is TGCGCCAGCAGCTTGGCGGGTTATAATGACCAGTTCTTC.

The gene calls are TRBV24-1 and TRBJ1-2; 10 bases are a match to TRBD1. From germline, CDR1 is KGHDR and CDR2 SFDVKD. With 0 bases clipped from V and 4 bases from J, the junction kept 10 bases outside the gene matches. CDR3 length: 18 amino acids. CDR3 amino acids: CATSDLYSGQGSGYGYTF. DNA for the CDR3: TGTGCCACCAGTGATTTGTATTCGGGACAGGGGAGCGGCTATGGCTACACCTTC.

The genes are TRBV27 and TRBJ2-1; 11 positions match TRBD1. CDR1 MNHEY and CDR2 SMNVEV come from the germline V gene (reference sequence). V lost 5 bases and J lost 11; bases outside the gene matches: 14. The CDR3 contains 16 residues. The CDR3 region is CASSQKGTGGTLQQFF. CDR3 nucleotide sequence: TGTGCCAGCAGTCAGAAAGGGACAGGGGGGACACTCCAGCAGTTCTTC.

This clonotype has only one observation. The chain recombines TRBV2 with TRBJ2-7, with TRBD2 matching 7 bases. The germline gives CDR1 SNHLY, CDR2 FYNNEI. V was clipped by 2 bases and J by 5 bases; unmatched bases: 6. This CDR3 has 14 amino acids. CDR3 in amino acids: CASSERGGTNEQYF. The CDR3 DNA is TGTGCCAGCAGTGAAAGGGGAGGGACGAACGAGCAGTACTTC.

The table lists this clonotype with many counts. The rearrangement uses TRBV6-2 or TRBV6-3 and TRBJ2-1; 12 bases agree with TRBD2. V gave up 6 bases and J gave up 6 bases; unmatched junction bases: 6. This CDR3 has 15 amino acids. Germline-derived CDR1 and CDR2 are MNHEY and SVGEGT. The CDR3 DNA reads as TGTGCCAGCAGGAATGGGGGACTAGCGGGCAATGAGCAGTTCTTC. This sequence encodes CASRNGGLAGNEQFF.

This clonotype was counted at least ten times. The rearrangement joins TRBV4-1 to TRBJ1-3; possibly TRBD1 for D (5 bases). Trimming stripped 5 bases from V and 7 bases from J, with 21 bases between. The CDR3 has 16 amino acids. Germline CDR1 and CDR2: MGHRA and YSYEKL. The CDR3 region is CASSRGTAGIGNTIYF. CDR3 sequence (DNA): TGCGCCAGCAGCAGAGGGACGGCTGGGATAGGGAACACCATATATTTT.

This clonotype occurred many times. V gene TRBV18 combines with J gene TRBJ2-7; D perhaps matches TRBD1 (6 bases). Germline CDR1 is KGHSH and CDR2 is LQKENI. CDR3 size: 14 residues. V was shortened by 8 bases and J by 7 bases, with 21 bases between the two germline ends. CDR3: CASRPQGPRGEQYF. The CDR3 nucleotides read TGTGCCAGCCGCCCTCAGGGGCCTCGTGGGGAGCAGTACTTC.

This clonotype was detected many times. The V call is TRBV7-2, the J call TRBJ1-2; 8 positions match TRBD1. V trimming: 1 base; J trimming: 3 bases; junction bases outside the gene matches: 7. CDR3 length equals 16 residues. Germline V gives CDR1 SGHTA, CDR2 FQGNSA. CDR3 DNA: TGTGCCAGCAGCTTAGGGGGACAGGTGGCGGACTATGGCTACACCTTC. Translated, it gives CASSLGGQVADYGYTF.

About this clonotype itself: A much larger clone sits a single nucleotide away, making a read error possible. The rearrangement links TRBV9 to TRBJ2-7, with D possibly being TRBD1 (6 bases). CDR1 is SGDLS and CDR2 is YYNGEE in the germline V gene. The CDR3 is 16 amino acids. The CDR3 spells CASSVGGQGYLYAQYF. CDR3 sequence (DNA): TGTGCCAGCAGCGTAGGGGGGCAGGGCTACCTCTACGCGCAGTACTTC.

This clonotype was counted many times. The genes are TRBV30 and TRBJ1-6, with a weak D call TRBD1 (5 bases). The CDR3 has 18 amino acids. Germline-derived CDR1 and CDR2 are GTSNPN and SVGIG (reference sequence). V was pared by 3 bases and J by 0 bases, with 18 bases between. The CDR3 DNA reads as TGTGCCTGGAGGGACCGGGACGGTGGGTTCTCCTATAATTCACCCCTCCACTTT. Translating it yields CAWRDRDGGFSYNSPLHF.

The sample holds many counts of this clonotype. For the CDR3, the DNA is TGCAGTGCTCTAGCGGGGGGAGGGACCGGGGAGCTGTTTTTT. Protein product: CSALAGGGTGELFF. V and J are TRBV20-1 and TRBJ2-2; 11 positions agree with TRBD2. The CDR3 runs 14 residues. Trimming cost V 5 bases and J 5 bases; bases outside gene matches: 4. The V gene's germline CDR1 is DFQATT and CDR2 SNEGSKA (reference sequence).